This T cell receptor (beta chain) was identified in a study of memory CD4+ T cells and cytomegalovirus serostatus. Study-wide background: Of the healthy Belgian adults, roughly ten were CMV seropositive and 20 to 25 seronegative.

The sort gate was single viable CD3+CD4+CD8-CD45RO+ cells for memory CD4+ T cells. Here immunoSEQ multiplex PCR was the method, and the copy in TCRdb shows in-frame clones only, minus some. The sample includes some 67,000 clones, about 70% of them seen just once. Sequencing used memory CD4+ T cells from blood. This sequence was found in an adult in good health and CMV-seropositive.

The CDR3: CASSNRPGQGVTGELFF. DNA for the CDR3: TGTGCCAGCAGTAACCGCCCGGGACAGGGCGTCACCGGGGAGCTGTTTTTT. This sequence joins TRBV7-3 and TRBJ2-2; 9 positions match TRBD1. Unmatched junction bases numbered 12, after V lost 6 bases and J lost 4 bases. The CDR3 extends over 17 amino acids. CDR1 and CDR2 from the germline V gene are SGHTA and FQGTGA.